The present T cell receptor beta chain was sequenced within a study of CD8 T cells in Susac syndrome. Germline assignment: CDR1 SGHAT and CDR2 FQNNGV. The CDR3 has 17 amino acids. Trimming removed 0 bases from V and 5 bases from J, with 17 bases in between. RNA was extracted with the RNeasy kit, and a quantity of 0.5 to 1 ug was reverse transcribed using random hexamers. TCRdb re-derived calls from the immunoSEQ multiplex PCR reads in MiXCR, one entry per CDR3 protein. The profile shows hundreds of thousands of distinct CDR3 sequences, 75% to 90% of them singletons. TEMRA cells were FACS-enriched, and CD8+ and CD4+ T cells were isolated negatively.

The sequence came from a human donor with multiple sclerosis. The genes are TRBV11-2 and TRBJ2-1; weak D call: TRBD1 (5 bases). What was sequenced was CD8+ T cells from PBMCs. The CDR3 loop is CASSLDLGKEGDNEQFF. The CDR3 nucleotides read TGTGCCAGCAGCTTAGACTTGGGGAAGGAAGGGGACAATGAGCAGTTCTTC.